The 13 T cell receptor beta chains reported below all come from one sample, sequenced in a study of T cells after yellow fever vaccination. TCRdb passed the 5' RACE reads through MiXCR, listing each CDR3 protein once. The sample lists around 590,000 distinct CDR3 sequences; 9% to 15% were seen once. Sequenced here: PBMCs, sampled on the day of the yellow fever booster vaccination. These TCRs come from a man aged 25-45 years who received the YFV17D yellow fever vaccine.

The J gene is TRBJ2-5, the V gene TRBV5-1; 9 bases match TRBD2. Germline V gene sequence: CDR1 SGHRS, CDR2 YFSETQ. The CDR3 extends over 15 amino acids. The V segment lost 0 bases and the J segment 5 bases; nucleotides outside the gene matches: 5. In DNA form, the CDR3 reads TGCGCCAGCAGCTTGGAGGCGGGAGGGTACGAGACCCAGTACTTC. Encoded protein: CASSLEAGGYETQYF.

The chain links TRBV5-1 to TRBJ2-7; 7 bases match TRBD1. The CDR3 extends over 17 amino acids. Germline V CDR1 and CDR2: SGHRS, YFSETQ. Trimming at V came to 0 bases and at J to 0 bases, leaving 9 bases not matched to a gene. CDR3 coding DNA: TGCGCCAGCAGCTTGGCCACAGGGGACCTCTTCTCCTACGAGCAGTACTTC. Amino acids: CASSLATGDLFSYEQYF.

This chain links TRBV9 with TRBJ2-5, with D perhaps being TRBD1 or TRBD2 (6 bases each). V dropped 6 bases and J dropped 5 bases, with 14 bases sitting between them. This CDR3 is built from 13 residues. From germline, CDR1 is SGDLS and CDR2 YYNGEE. The CDR3 nucleotides read TGTGCCAGCAACGCAGGGGCGGGGGAGACCCAGTACTTC. Translating it yields CASNAGAGETQYF.

This clonotype has a handful of counts. The junction departs from germline at one end; a sequencing error may be responsible. V gene TRBV20-1 combines with J gene TRBJ2-3; D may be TRBD1 or TRBD2 (5 bases each). The germline V gene encodes CDR1 DFQATT and CDR2 SNEGSKA (reference sequence). The CDR3 has 16 residues. In DNA form, the CDR3 reads TGCTGTGCTAGAGACCCGGGACGGCGAAGCACAGATACGCAGTATTTT. It codes for CCARDPGRRSTDTQYF.

This clonotype appeared a few times. The genes are TRBV5-1 and TRBJ2-2; D call uncertain. Trimming left V 4 bases short and J 3 bases short, with 10 bases between. This CDR3 spans 14 amino acids. CDR1 SGHRS and CDR2 YFSETQ come from the germline V gene. The CDR3 reads CASSEGPYTGELFF. The CDR3 nucleotides are TGCGCCAGCAGCGAAGGACCTTACACCGGGGAGCTGTTTTTT. Filled out from reference TRBV5-1 and TRBJ2-2, the complete variable domain reads KAGVTQTPRYLIKTRGQQVTLSCSPISGHRSVSWYQQTPGQGLQFLFEYFSETQRNKGNFPGRFSGRQFSNSRSEMNVSTLELGDSALYLCASSEGPYTGELFFGEGSRLTVL.

This clonotype was seen a few times. The chain combines TRBV20-1 with TRBJ2-3; D not resolved. Trimming shortened V by 6 bases and J by 0 bases, and 13 bases separated the two germline ends. The CDR3 has 14 amino acids. Germline CDR1 DFQATT, CDR2 SNEGSKA (reference sequence). The CDR3 bases are TGCAGTGCCCCCGTGGGTGGGAGCACAGATACGCAGTATTTT. It encodes CSAPVGGSTDTQYF.

This sequence joins TRBV4-3 and TRBJ1-5; D remains unclear. V gave up 3 bases and J gave up 2 bases, with 11 bases separating them. The CDR3 loop spans 15 amino acids. Germline V gives CDR1 LGHNA, CDR2 YSLEER. CDR3 amino acids: CASSHAHGGNQPQHF. In DNA, the CDR3 is TGCGCCAGCAGCCATGCACATGGGGGCAATCAGCCCCAGCATTTT.

There are a few counts of this clonotype. The chain recombines TRBV14 with TRBJ2-2; D is undetermined. With 4 bases removed from V and 1 base from J, the gap between germline ends came to 13 bases. This CDR3 has 16 amino acids. The germline CDR1 and CDR2 sequences are SGHDN and FVKESK. The chain's CDR3 is CASSRLRVENTGELFF. The CDR3 coding sequence is TGTGCCAGCAGCCGCCTCCGGGTCGAGAACACCGGGGAGCTGTTTTTT. Based on the CDR3 plus reference TRBV14 and TRBJ2-2, the full variable domain is EAGVTQFPSHSVIEKGQTVTLRCDPISGHDNLYWYRRVMGKEIKFLLHFVKESKQDESGMPNNRFLAERTGGTYSTLKVQPAELEDSGVYFCASSRLRVENTGELFFGEGSRLTVL.

This clonotype has just a few counts. The gene calls are TRBV3-1 and TRBJ2-7; the D gene is possibly TRBD1 (5 bases). Deletions cut 0 bases from V and 6 bases from J, with 18 bases between. The V gene's germline CDR1 is LGHDT and CDR2 YNNKEL (reference sequence). The CDR3 is 16 amino acids. The CDR3, as DNA: TGTGCCAGCAGCCAAGAGTCAGGGTCATCCCAGTTCGAGCAGTACTTC. This translates into CASSQESGSSQFEQYF.

The CDR3 DNA reads as TGTGCCAGCAGTACCGGGAGAAACAATGAGCAGTTCTTC. It yields the protein CASSTGRNNEQFF. The V and J genes are TRBV6-5 and TRBJ2-1; TRBD2 is a possible D gene (6 bases). Between the trimmed V and J ends, which lost 5 bases and 5 bases, there was a span of 10 bases. CDR3 length equals 13 residues. The germline CDR1 and CDR2 sequences are MNHEY and SVGAGI.

The table lists this clonotype with many counts. The rearrangement joins TRBV7-2 to TRBJ2-1; D perhaps matches TRBD2 (5 bases). CDR3 size: 15 residues. The germline V and J ends were trimmed by 4 bases and 5 bases, with 15 bases remaining between them. The germline V gene encodes CDR1 SGHTA and CDR2 FQGNSA. The CDR3: CASSSARTGHNEQFF. The CDR3, as DNA: TGTGCCAGCAGCTCAGCACGGACTGGCCACAATGAGCAGTTCTTC.

Ten or more counts support this clonotype. CDR3 in amino acids: CSVANSSWAGDLTDTQYF. For the CDR3, the DNA is TGCAGCGTTGCAAACTCTTCTTGGGCGGGAGATCTGACAGATACGCAGTATTTT. This chain links TRBV29-1 with TRBJ2-3, with TRBD2 identical over 7 bases. This CDR3 has 18 residues. Trimming took 4 bases from V and 3 from J; bases not matched to a gene: 19. Germline assignment: CDR1 SQVTM and CDR2 ANQGSEA.

The V and J genes are TRBV6-1 and TRBJ2-1; 7 bases map to TRBD1. Germline-derived CDR1 and CDR2 are MNHNS and SASEGT. The CDR3 is 14 amino acids. J lost 3 bases, V lost 8 bases, and 7 bases had no gene match. CDR3 protein: CASLRQGFYNEQFF. The DNA for the CDR3 is TGTGCCAGCTTGCGACAGGGATTCTACAATGAGCAGTTCTTC.